What follows are 18 T cell receptor beta chains derived from one specimen sequenced in a study of lymphopenia after photon versus proton radiotherapy. Sequencing used immunoSEQ multiplex PCR; TCRdb keeps in-frame clones, though not all of them. The profile covers around 64,000 clones, with around 92% appearing a single time and about 2.2% taken by the ten largest. The sequencing used peripheral blood, collected from a patient treated with photon-based radiotherapy. All receptors come from a woman between 35 and 50 years old with cholangiocarcinoma.

This clone has a handful of counts. V gene TRBV6-5 combines with J gene TRBJ1-5; possibly TRBD1 for D (6 bases). The CDR3 spans 16 residues. Germline V gene lookup returns CDR1 MNHEY and CDR2 SVGAGI. V was clipped by 4 bases and J by 1 base, with 14 bases between them. The chain's CDR3 is CASSSMPGASNQPQHF. The CDR3 region has the DNA TGTGCCAGCAGTTCCATGCCAGGGGCCAGCAATCAGCCCCAGCATTTT.

This sequence joins TRBV6-4 and TRBJ2-1; TRBD2 matches at 8 bases. The CDR3 runs to 15 residues. Germline V lookup: CDR1 MRHNA, CDR2 SNTAGT. V dropped 6 bases and J dropped 6; count of bases not matched to a gene: 10. The CDR3 loop reads CASRGGLDGANEQFF. The CDR3 DNA follows: TGTGCCAGCAGGGGGGGACTAGACGGGGCCAATGAGCAGTTCTTC.

This chain joins TRBV19 and TRBJ2-7, with a weak D call TRBD1 (7 bases). This CDR3 has 14 residues. V dropped 9 bases and J dropped 0 bases, with 15 bases sitting between them. Germline V CDR1 and CDR2: LNHDA, SQIVND (reference sequence). The DNA for the CDR3 is TGTGCCAGCACCCAGGGGGGTAGCTCCTACGAGCAGTACTTC. It yields the protein CASTQGGSSYEQYF.

The chain is built from TRBV10-2 and TRBJ2-7, with D unresolved. Germline V lookup: CDR1 WSHSY, CDR2 SAAADI. The ends were cut back, 2 bases at V and 3 bases at J, with 8 bases in the middle. The CDR3 consists of 13 residues. In DNA, the CDR3 is TGCGCCAGCAGTGAGGTGGTCCGCTACGAGCAGTACTTC. Translated: CASSEVVRYEQYF.

The chain links TRBV5-1 to TRBJ2-2; 8 bases are a match to TRBD1. Germline-derived CDR1 and CDR2 are SGHRS and YFSETQ. The ends lost 2 bases at V and 6 bases at J; junction bases unmatched: 6. There are 15 residues in the CDR3. The CDR3, as DNA: TGCGCCAGCAGCTTATCAGGACAGGGTTCCGGGGAGCTGTTTTTT. Residues: CASSLSGQGSGELFF.

The chain is built from TRBV4-1 and TRBJ2-7; 7 bases match TRBD1. With V trimmed by 5 bases and J by 2 bases, 3 bases remained unmatched. The germline V gene has CDR1 MGHRA and CDR2 YSYEKL. The CDR3 sequence is 13 residues long. DNA of the CDR3: TGCGCCAGCAGCGATACAGGGGCCTACGAGCAGTACTTC. Encoded protein: CASSDTGAYEQYF.

The V and J genes are TRBV27 and TRBJ2-7; TRBD2 might be the D (5 bases). The CDR3 has 13 residues. From germline, CDR1 is MNHEY and CDR2 SMNVEV (reference sequence). Deletions cut 5 bases from V and 3 bases from J, with 11 bases between. CDR3 nucleotides: TGTGCCAGCAGTACACGGAGGAACTACGAGCAGTACTTC. Protein: CASSTRRNYEQYF.

V is TRBV29-1 and J is TRBJ1-5; TRBD1 agrees at 8 bases. The CDR3 loop spans 14 amino acids. Germline assignment: CDR1 SQVTM and CDR2 ANQGSEA. With V trimmed by 6 bases and J by 5 bases, 9 bases remained unmatched. This CDR3 is CSVSGQGLDQPQHF. The CDR3 DNA reads TGCAGCGTATCCGGACAGGGTTTAGATCAGCCCCAGCATTTT.

The chain recombines TRBV28 with TRBJ1-2; no firm D call. Trimming pared 4 bases from V and 3 bases from J, leaving 6 bases between. This CDR3 has 12 amino acids. In germline, CDR1 is MDHEN, CDR2 SYDVKM. The CDR3 here is CASSSTDYGYTF. Here the CDR3 DNA reads TGTGCCAGCAGTTCCACAGACTATGGCTACACCTTC.

The gene calls are TRBV28 and TRBJ1-2, with D possibly being TRBD1 (6 bases). Trimming shortened V by 6 bases and J by 4 bases, and 15 bases separated the two germline ends. Germline V CDR1 and CDR2: MDHEN, SYDVKM. This CDR3 has 14 amino acids. Here the CDR3 reads CASSSTGYPYGYTF. CDR3 sequence (DNA): TGTGCCAGCAGCTCAACAGGGTACCCCTATGGCTACACCTTC.

V gene TRBV5-1 combines with J gene TRBJ2-5; D call uncertain. V shed 0 bases and J shed 0 bases, with 0 bases lying between them. Germline CDR1 is SGHRS and CDR2 is YFSETQ. This CDR3 spans 12 amino acids. The DNA of the CDR3 is TGCGCCAGCAGCTTGGACCAAGAGACCCAGTACTTC. Its protein is CASSLDQETQYF.

The V and J genes are TRBV5-4 and TRBJ1-2, with 9 bases aligning to TRBD1. From germline, CDR1 is SGHNT and CDR2 YYREEE (reference sequence). The V gene end was trimmed by 2 bases and the J gene end by 5 bases; junction bases not matched to a gene: 7. There are 15 residues in the CDR3. The CDR3 nucleotides read TGTGCCAGCAGCTTCGCGCAACAGGGGGCGTATGGCTACACCTTC. Its translation: CASSFAQQGAYGYTF.

The J gene is TRBJ2-6, the V gene TRBV5-4; D is perhaps TRBD1 (6 bases). Per germline, CDR1 SGHNT and CDR2 YYREEE (reference sequence). This CDR3 spans 17 amino acids. The V gene lost 4 bases and the J gene lost 0 bases, with 14 bases spanning the gap. The CDR3 protein is CASSQSGVGSGANVLTF. The CDR3 coding sequence is TGTGCCAGCAGCCAATCAGGGGTAGGCTCTGGGGCCAACGTCCTGACTTTC.

This clone is medium-sized in the sample. This chain connects TRBV4-1 to TRBJ1-6, with TRBD1 matching over 8 bases. Germline V gives CDR1 MGHRA, CDR2 YSYEKL. CDR3 size: 15 residues. The J segment lost 9 bases and the V segment lost 0 bases, leaving 4 bases of the junction unmatched. CDR3 DNA: TGCGCCAGCAGCCAAGAGACAGGGGCGGGTTCACCCCTCCACTTT. This sequence encodes CASSQETGAGSPLHF.

This clone was detected a few times. The rearrangement uses TRBV4-1 and TRBJ1-5; perhaps TRBD1 as D (6 bases). Germline CDR1 is MGHRA and CDR2 is YSYEKL. V gave up 5 bases and J gave up 3 bases, with 11 bases separating them. The CDR3 has 14 amino acids. The CDR3 is CASSIQGPNQPQHF. The CDR3 region has the DNA TGCGCCAGCAGCATACAGGGCCCCAATCAGCCCCAGCATTTT.

The chain combines TRBV7-9 with TRBJ2-7, with D possibly being TRBD2 (6 bases). Trimming took off 5 bases at V and 7 bases at J, with 21 bases between the two ends. Germline V gene lookup returns CDR1 SEHNR and CDR2 FQNEAQ (reference sequence). The CDR3 is made up of 15 amino acids. The CDR3 nucleotides read TGTGCCAGCAGCCCGAGGGGACCGCAGGCGGGAGAGCAGTACTTC. Protein product: CASSPRGPQAGEQYF.

The chain combines TRBV25-1 with TRBJ2-3; D is undetermined. The CDR3 contains 12 residues. Germline lookup yields CDR1 MGHDK and CDR2 SYGVNS. Deletions cut 3 bases from V and 7 bases from J, with 8 bases between. CDR3 nucleotides: TGTGCCAGCAGTGAGACCTTGAATACGCAGTATTTT. It is translated as CASSETLNTQYF.

The V and J genes are TRBV14 and TRBJ2-7; unclear D gene. Germline V gives CDR1 SGHDN, CDR2 FVKESK. This CDR3 has 12 amino acids. V dropped 8 bases and J dropped 3 bases, with 11 bases sitting between them. The CDR3 loop is CASGRFNYEQYF. CDR3 DNA sequence: TGTGCCAGCGGCCGGTTCAACTACGAGCAGTACTTC. Full variable domain (missing parts from reference TRBV14 and TRBJ2-7): EAGVTQFPSHSVIEKGQTVTLRCDPISGHDNLYWYRRVMGKEIKFLLHFVKESKQDESGMPNNRFLAERTGGTYSTLKVQPAELEDSGVYFCASGRFNYEQYFGPGTRLTVT.